This is a list of T cell receptor beta chains from one sample in a study of monozygotic twins with inflammatory bowel disease. TCRdb processed the 5' RACE reads again and assigns one entry to each CDR3 protein, with no DNA. Here the sample table reports over 90,000 distinct CDR3 sequences. Input material: blood. All receptors derive from a human donor with ulcerative colitis or Crohn's disease, or a healthy co-twin of an affected twin (not recorded which). Each CDR3 is given with its conserved first and last residue.

CDR3: CSARQRMNTEAFF
length: 13
V: TRBV20-1
J: TRBJ1-1

CDR3: CASSSGQLMSDTQYF
length: 15
V: TRBV7-2
J: TRBJ2-3

CDR3: CSVYRVEYPGELFF
length: 14
V: TRBV29-1
J: TRBJ2-2

CDR3: CASSQDLWGRDPTKQYF
length: 17
V: TRBV14
J: TRBJ2-7

CDR3: CASSYSRDSHYGYTF
length: 15
V: TRBV6-5
J: TRBJ1-2

CDR3: CASSLLAGLGTGELFF
length: 16
V: TRBV14
J: TRBJ2-2

CDR3: CAWSLGQGFQPQHF
length: 14
V: TRBV30
J: TRBJ1-5

CDR3: CSSTRGGEQYF
length: 11
V: TRBV20-1
J: TRBJ2-7

CDR3: CASSPPRGGTVNEKLFF
length: 17
V: TRBV18
J: TRBJ1-4

CDR3: CASSLGGNNYGYTF
length: 14
V: TRBV12-3/TRBV12-4
J: TRBJ1-2

CDR3: CSATQPGGTGELFF
length: 14
V: TRBV20-1
J: TRBJ2-2

CDR3: CASSIETGLHGANVLTF
length: 17
V: TRBV19
J: TRBJ2-6

CDR3: CASSQDGTRTGNTGELFF
length: 18
V: TRBV3-1
J: TRBJ2-2

CDR3: CASSSGLFLEQYF
length: 13
V: TRBV7-2
J: TRBJ2-7

CDR3: CSARDDRDSGYEQYF
length: 15
V: TRBV20-1
J: TRBJ2-7

CDR3: CSVHHRGMNTEAFF
length: 14
V: TRBV20-1
J: TRBJ1-1

CDR3: CASSPGTGGRNTGELFF
length: 17
V: TRBV7-2
J: TRBJ2-2